The sequence of this T cell receptor (beta chain) was determined in a study of blood T cell repertoires in COVID-19. About the research overall: The origin of the acute and convalescent COVID-19 samples was the United States, Italy and Spain. The cDNA or gDNA used as material had been derived from T cells, B-cell-depleted T cells, or PBMCs.

Clones were read by immunoSEQ multiplex PCR, and TCRdb kept only the in-frame ones, dropping some. The repertoire holds approximately 240,000 clones, with 84% as singletons. The sequencing sample was made of peripheral blood. The origin of this receptor is a man in his forties or fifties with acute or convalescent COVID-19.

As DNA, the CDR3 is TGTGCCAGCAGTGAAGACAGGGGGCTGTCCTACGAGCAGTACTTC. Translating gives CASSEDRGLSYEQYF. This rearrangement joins TRBV25-1 to TRBJ2-7, with 10 bases that match TRBD1. V lost 2 bases, J lost 1 base, and 2 bases stayed unmatched. The germline V gene encodes CDR1 MGHDK and CDR2 SYGVNS. The CDR3 has 15 amino acids.